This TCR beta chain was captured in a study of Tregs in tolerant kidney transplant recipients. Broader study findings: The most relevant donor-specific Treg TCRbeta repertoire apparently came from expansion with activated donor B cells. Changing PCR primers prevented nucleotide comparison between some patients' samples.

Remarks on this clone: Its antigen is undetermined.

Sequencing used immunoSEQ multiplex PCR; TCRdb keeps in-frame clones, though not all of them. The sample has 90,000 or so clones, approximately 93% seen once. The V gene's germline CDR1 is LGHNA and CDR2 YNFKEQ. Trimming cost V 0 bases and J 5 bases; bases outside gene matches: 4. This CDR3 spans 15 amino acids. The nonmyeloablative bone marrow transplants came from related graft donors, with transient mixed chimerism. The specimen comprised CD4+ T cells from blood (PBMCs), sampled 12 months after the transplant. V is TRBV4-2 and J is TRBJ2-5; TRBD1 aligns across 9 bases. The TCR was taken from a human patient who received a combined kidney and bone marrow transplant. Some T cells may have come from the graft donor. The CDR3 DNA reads TGTGCCAGCAGCCAAGAACAGGGGGCCTGGGAGACCCAGTACTTC. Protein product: CASSQEQGAWETQYF.